The 5 T cell receptor beta chains in this list originate from one sample, sequenced in a study of cytomegalovirus exposure and HLA in healthy donors. The PCR was carried out with 60 Vbeta primers and 13 Jbeta primers. Here immunoSEQ multiplex PCR was the method, and the copy in TCRdb shows in-frame clones only, minus some. The sample has 80,000 to 95,000 clones, roughly 74% seen once. The material sequenced was PBMCs. The source of these receptors is a woman under 30 in good health and CMV-seropositive.

The J gene is TRBJ1-3, the V gene TRBV5-1, with D possibly matching TRBD1 (5 bases). Germline loops: CDR1 SGHRS, CDR2 YFSETQ. V lost 2 bases and J lost 4, with 16 bases in between. This CDR3 spans 16 amino acids. The CDR3 protein is CASSLSTRESGNTIYF. DNA for the CDR3: TGCGCCAGCAGCTTATCGACCAGGGAATCCGGAAACACCATATATTTT.

The V call is TRBV28, the J call TRBJ1-1; D is perhaps TRBD1 (5 bases). The germline V gene encodes CDR1 MDHEN and CDR2 SYDVKM. This CDR3 contains 14 residues. V was clipped by 5 bases and J by 6 bases, with 16 bases between them. The CDR3 DNA is TGTGCCAGCAGTCGCCCTTTGACAGTCCCTGAAGCTTTCTTT. Residues: CASSRPLTVPEAFF.

The genes are TRBV7-3 and TRBJ2-3; D is perhaps TRBD1 (6 bases). The germline CDR1 and CDR2 sequences are SGHTA and FQGTGA. V was trimmed by 2 bases and J by 2 bases, leaving 23 bases between them. The CDR3 loop spans 19 amino acids. DNA of the CDR3: TGTGCCAGCAGCTTATACCCCCTGCCTGTACAGGGCCTCACAGATACGCAGTATTTT. Translated, it gives CASSLYPLPVQGLTDTQYF.

The gene calls are TRBV5-6 and TRBJ2-2; TRBD2 is a possible D gene (6 bases). V lost 5 bases and J lost 1, with 15 bases in between. The CDR3 extends over 16 amino acids. Per the germline V gene, CDR1 is SGHDT and CDR2 is YYEEEE. CDR3: CASRIGPGGNTGELFF. CDR3 coding DNA: TGTGCCAGCAGAATTGGACCCGGGGGGAACACCGGGGAGCTGTTTTTT.

The chain joins TRBV5-5 to TRBJ1-2; the D is unclear. Trimming shortened V by 0 bases and J by 2 bases, and 5 bases separated the two germline ends. The CDR3 loop spans 13 amino acids. Germline lookup yields CDR1 SGHKS and CDR2 YYEKEE (reference sequence). The CDR3 sequence: CASSLAGNYGYTF. The CDR3 nucleotides read TGTGCCAGCAGCTTGGCAGGCAACTATGGCTACACCTTC.